These 14 T cell receptor beta chains share one sample of origin, sequenced in a study of OX40 agonist ivuxolimab in advanced cancers. Assay: immunoSEQ multiplex PCR; the TCRdb copy retains only in-frame clones and omits some. The data contain 79,000 or so clones, almost 85% of them seen just once; the ten biggest clones take up approximately 0.63%. The starting material was CD4+ or CD8+ T cells sorted from blood, obtained in a trial of the OX40 agonist ivuxolimab. The receptors come from an adult with an advanced solid tumor such as melanoma, head and neck, liver or kidney cancer.

This clone was seen more than once but under ten times. The chain couples TRBV2 to TRBJ1-5, with D maybe TRBD1 (6 bases). The CDR3 contains 18 residues. Deletions cut 2 bases from V and 2 bases from J, with 19 bases between. The germline gives CDR1 SNHLY, CDR2 FYNNEI. This CDR3 is CASSERGGFWVGNQPQHF. The CDR3 DNA is TGTGCCAGCAGTGAAAGGGGGGGGTTCTGGGTCGGCAATCAGCCCCAGCATTTT.

This chain connects TRBV7-2 to TRBJ2-1, with 10 bases aligning to TRBD1. V lost 5 bases, J lost 7 bases, and 5 bases stayed unmatched. The CDR3 has 14 residues. Per germline, CDR1 SGHTA and CDR2 FQGNSA. CDR3 sequence (DNA): TGTGCCAGCAGCCCGGGACAGGGGTGGAATGAGCAGTTCTTC. This sequence encodes CASSPGQGWNEQFF.

The V and J genes are TRBV29-1 and TRBJ1-1, with 7 bases that match TRBD1. The CDR3 has 13 residues. V was clipped by 7 bases and J by 1 base; unmatched bases: 6. CDR1 and CDR2 (germline): SQVTM, ANQGSEA. The CDR3 loop is CSGRGQPNTEAFF. The DNA of the CDR3 is TGCAGCGGAAGGGGACAGCCGAACACTGAAGCTTTCTTT.

The chain couples TRBV5-1 to TRBJ1-2; D remains ambiguous. Germline V gene data show CDR1 as SGHRS and CDR2 as YFSETQ. V was shortened by 0 bases and J by 4 bases, with 10 bases between the two germline ends. The length of the CDR3 is 14 residues. CDR3 sequence reads: CASSLGRFGYGYTF. CDR3 in DNA: TGCGCCAGCAGCTTGGGGCGATTTGGCTATGGCTACACCTTC. Full variable domain (remainder filled in from reference TRBV5-1 and TRBJ1-2): KAGVTQTPRYLIKTRGQQVTLSCSPISGHRSVSWYQQTPGQGLQFLFEYFSETQRNKGNFPGRFSGRQFSNSRSEMNVSTLELGDSALYLCASSLGRFGYGYTFGSGTRLTVV.

This chain uses TRBV6-5 with TRBJ1-1, with D tentatively TRBD1 (6 bases). V dropped 6 bases and J dropped 4 bases, with 18 bases sitting between them. This CDR3 contains 15 residues. Looked up from germline, CDR1 is MNHEY and CDR2 is SVGAGI. CDR3 loop: CASRSWGQGSTEAFF. The CDR3 DNA reads TGTGCCAGCAGGTCTTGGGGGCAGGGGAGCACTGAAGCTTTCTTT.

V usage is TRBV7-9 and J usage is TRBJ2-6; no firm D call. The CDR3 is 17 residues long. Trimming took 0 bases from V and 3 from J, leaving 12 bases between them. Germline values: CDR1 SEHNR, CDR2 FQNEAQ (reference sequence). CDR3 bases: TGTGCCAGCAGCTTAGCTGGGATAACGTATGGGGCCAACGTCCTGACTTTC. Protein: CASSLAGITYGANVLTF.

The chain recombines TRBV6-6 with TRBJ1-6; D is possibly TRBD1 (6 bases). This CDR3 contains 15 residues. V dropped 0 bases and J dropped 8 bases, with 11 bases sitting between them. Germline V CDR1 and CDR2: MNHNY, SVGAGI (reference sequence). CDR3 loop: CASSYSGGGDSPLHF. The CDR3 DNA sequence: TGTGCCAGCAGTTACTCGGGAGGGGGGGATTCACCCCTCCACTTT.

The rearrangement links TRBV9 to TRBJ2-1; 11 bases line up with TRBD2. Unmatched junction bases numbered 5, after V lost 0 bases and J lost 0 bases. The CDR3 has 18 residues. CDR1 and CDR2 from the germline V gene are SGDLS and YYNGEE. The CDR3 sequence is CASSVEGLAAGSYNEQFF. DNA of the CDR3: TGTGCCAGCAGCGTAGAGGGACTAGCGGCAGGCTCCTACAATGAGCAGTTCTTC.

The chain couples TRBV20-1 to TRBJ1-1; D is unclear. The CDR3 contains 11 residues. Looked up from germline, CDR1 is DFQATT and CDR2 is SNEGSKA (reference sequence). V was clipped by 6 bases and J by 1 base, with 6 bases between them. This chain's CDR3 is CSAIQNTEAFF. The CDR3 nucleotides are TGCAGTGCAATCCAGAACACTGAAGCTTTCTTT.

The chain joins TRBV10-3 to TRBJ1-5; D unclear. The length of the CDR3 is 14 residues. Germline loops: CDR1 ENHRY, CDR2 SYGVKD. The germline V and J ends were trimmed by 1 base and 3 bases, with 7 bases remaining between them. The CDR3 DNA follows: TGTGCCATCAGTGAGTTCAAGCTCAATCAGCCCCAGCATTTT. Amino acids: CAISEFKLNQPQHF.

The chain joins TRBV9 to TRBJ1-2; the D gene is possibly TRBD1 (6 bases). The CDR3 sequence is 13 residues long. The germline CDR1 and CDR2 sequences are SGDLS and YYNGEE. Trimming pared 8 bases from V and 6 bases from J, leaving 17 bases between. In DNA, the CDR3 is TGTGCCAGAACAGGGAGCCTTAGAGATGGCTACACCTTC. Translated, it gives CARTGSLRDGYTF.

The DNA of the CDR3 is TGTGCCAGCAGCGCCCGGACGGCAACTAATGAAAAACTGTTTTTT. Residues: CASSARTATNEKLFF. The chain uses TRBV5-4 and TRBJ1-4; D is uncertain. Germline loops: CDR1 SGHNT, CDR2 YYREEE (reference sequence). The CDR3 extends over 15 amino acids. V lost 4 bases and J lost 0, with 10 bases in between.

The gene calls are TRBV30 and TRBJ1-6; 7 nucleotides line up with TRBD1. The CDR3 runs to 13 residues. Germline V gene sequence: CDR1 GTSNPN, CDR2 SVGIG (reference sequence). V was pared by 7 bases and J by 5 bases, with 5 bases of the junction left unmatched. CDR3 amino acids: CASGQQNNSPLHF. The CDR3 DNA follows: TGTGCCTCGGGACAGCAGAATAATTCACCCCTCCACTTT.

This clone is a singleton in its sample. The junction departs from the called germline gene at one end, perhaps through a read error. V gene TRBV29-1 combines with J gene TRBJ1-2; D is undetermined. The CDR3 covers 11 residues. Germline CDR1 and CDR2: SQVTM and ANQGSEA. CDR3 region: CSGVDQDGYTF. Written as DNA, the CDR3 is TGCAGCGGGGTCGATCAGGATGGCTACACTTTC.